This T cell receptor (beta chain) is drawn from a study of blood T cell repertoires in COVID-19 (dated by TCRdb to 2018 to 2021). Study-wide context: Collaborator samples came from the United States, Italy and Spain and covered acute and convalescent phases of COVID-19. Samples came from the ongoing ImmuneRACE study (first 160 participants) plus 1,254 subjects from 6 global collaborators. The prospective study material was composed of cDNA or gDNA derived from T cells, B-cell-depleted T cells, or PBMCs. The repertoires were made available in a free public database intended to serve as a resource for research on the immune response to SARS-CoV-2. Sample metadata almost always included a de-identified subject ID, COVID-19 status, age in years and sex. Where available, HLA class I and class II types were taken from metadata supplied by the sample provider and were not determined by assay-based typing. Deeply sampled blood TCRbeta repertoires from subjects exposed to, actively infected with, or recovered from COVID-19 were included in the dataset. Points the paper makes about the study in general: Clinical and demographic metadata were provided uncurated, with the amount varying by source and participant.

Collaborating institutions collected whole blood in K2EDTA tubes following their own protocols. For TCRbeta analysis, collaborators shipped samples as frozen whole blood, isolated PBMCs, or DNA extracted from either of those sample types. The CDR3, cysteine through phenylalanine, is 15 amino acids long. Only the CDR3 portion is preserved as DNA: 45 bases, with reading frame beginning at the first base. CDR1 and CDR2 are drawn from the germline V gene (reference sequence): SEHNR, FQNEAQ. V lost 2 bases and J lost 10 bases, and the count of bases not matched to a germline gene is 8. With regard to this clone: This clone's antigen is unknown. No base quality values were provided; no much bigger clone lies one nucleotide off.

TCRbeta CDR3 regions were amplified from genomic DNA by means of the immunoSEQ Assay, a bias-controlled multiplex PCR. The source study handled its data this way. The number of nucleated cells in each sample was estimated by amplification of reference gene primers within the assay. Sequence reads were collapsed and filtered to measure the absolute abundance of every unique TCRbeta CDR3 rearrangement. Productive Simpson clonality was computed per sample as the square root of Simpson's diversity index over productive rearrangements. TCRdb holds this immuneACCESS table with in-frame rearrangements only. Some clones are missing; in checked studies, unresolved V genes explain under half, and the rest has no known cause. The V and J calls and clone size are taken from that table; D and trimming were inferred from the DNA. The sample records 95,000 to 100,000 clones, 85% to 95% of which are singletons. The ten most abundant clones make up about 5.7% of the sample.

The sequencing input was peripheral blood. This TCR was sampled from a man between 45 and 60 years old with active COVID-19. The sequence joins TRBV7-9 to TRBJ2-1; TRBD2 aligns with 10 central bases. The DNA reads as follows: TGTGCCAGCAGCTTACTCAGCGGGAGGGTAGAGGAGCAGTTCTTC. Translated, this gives CASSLLSGRVEEQFF.